The 16 T cell receptor beta chains in this list originate from one sample, sequenced in a study of T cell responses to AZD1222 COVID-19 vaccine. Repertoires were generated with immunoSEQ multiplex PCR, while TCRdb's copy carries only in-frame clones and drops some. The sample gives approximately 89,000 clones, just over 90% of which show up once; less than 6% is in the top ten. The starting material was peripheral blood, obtained 28 days after the second AZD1222 dose. These receptors all stem from an adult who received the AZD1222 COVID-19 vaccine.

This sequence joins TRBV6-2 or TRBV6-3 and TRBJ1-1; TRBD1 is a possible D gene (6 bases). This CDR3 has 16 amino acids. The germline V gene encodes CDR1 MNHEY and CDR2 SVGEGT. Trimming cost V 6 bases and J 5 bases, with 22 bases left between them. CDR3: CASSKGTPTGRTEAFF. In DNA, the CDR3 is TGTGCCAGCAGCAAAGGAACCCCCACAGGGAGGACTGAAGCTTTCTTT.

A note on this clone: The sample has other DNA sequences that encode this CDR3 too. The chain combines TRBV2 with TRBJ2-7; D gene ambiguous. The germline CDR1 and CDR2 sequences are SNHLY and FYNNEI. The V and J ends lost 5 bases and 4 bases respectively, with 6 bases between them. The CDR3 totals 11 residues. CDR3 DNA: TGTGCCAGCAGTCCGAGTTACGAGCAGTACTTC. Translated: CASSPSYEQYF.

V and J are TRBV3-1 (or the pseudogene TRBV3-2) and TRBJ1-6, with 11 nucleotides matching TRBD1. The germline gives CDR1 LGHDT, CDR2 YNNKEL (reference sequence). The CDR3 sequence is 15 residues long. The J segment lost 10 bases and the V segment lost 4 bases, leaving 6 bases of the junction unmatched. This CDR3 reads CASSRPGQGGSPLHF. CDR3 nucleotide sequence: TGTGCCAGCAGCCGACCGGGACAGGGGGGCTCACCCCTCCACTTT.

The chain couples TRBV19 to TRBJ1-2; D remains unclear. CDR3 length: 10 residues. V lost 4 bases and J 3 bases, leaving 0 bases between the germline ends. CDR1 and CDR2 from the germline V gene are LNHDA and SQIVND (reference sequence). CDR3 region: CASSNYGYTF. CDR3 nucleotides: TGTGCCAGTAGTAACTATGGCTACACCTTC. The variable domain in full, with the rest retrieved from reference TRBV19 and TRBJ1-2, is DGGITQSPKYLFRKEGQNVTLSCEQNLNHDAMYWYRQDPGQGLRLIYYSQIVNDFQKGDIAEGYSVSREKKESFPLTVTSAQKNPTAFYLCASSNYGYTFGSGTRLTVV.

J is TRBJ1-2 and V is TRBV27, with TRBD1 as a possible D gene (5 bases). The ends were cut back, 3 bases at V and 5 bases at J, with 22 bases in the middle. This CDR3 is 17 amino acids long. Germline assignment: CDR1 MNHEY and CDR2 SMNVEV (reference sequence). The CDR3 bases are TGTGCCAGCAGTTTTTCTCTTCCGGGGGGGTTGGTTTATGGCTACACCTTC. It codes for CASSFSLPGGLVYGYTF.

V usage is TRBV11-2 and J usage is TRBJ1-2; 8 bases map to TRBD1. Trimming cost V 5 bases and J 6 bases; bases outside gene matches: 5. This CDR3 contains 13 residues. Germline loops: CDR1 SGHAT, CDR2 FQNNGV. The CDR3 DNA reads as TGTGCCAGCAGCCGGACAGGGCGGCATGGCTACACCTTC. It codes for CASSRTGRHGYTF.

V and J are TRBV5-1 and TRBJ2-1; D is possibly TRBD1 (5 bases). Germline CDR1 is SGHRS and CDR2 is YFSETQ. This CDR3 has 14 amino acids. Trimming removed 5 bases at V and 8 bases at J, with 17 bases between. The CDR3 region has the DNA TGCGCCAGCAGGGGGCTCGCTGGGTTCCATGAGCAGTTCTTC. It encodes CASRGLAGFHEQFF. Full variable domain (remainder filled in from reference TRBV5-1 and TRBJ2-1): KAGVTQTPRYLIKTRGQQVTLSCSPISGHRSVSWYQQTPGQGLQFLFEYFSETQRNKGNFPGRFSGRQFSNSRSEMNVSTLELGDSALYLCASRGLAGFHEQFFGPGTRLTVL.

For the CDR3, the DNA is TGTGCCTGGAGTGTACTGGGTACAGGGGATAATTCACCCCTCCACTTT. Translating gives CAWSVLGTGDNSPLHF. The V and J genes are TRBV30 and TRBJ1-6; TRBD1 matches 7 bases. V was pared by 0 bases and J by 5 bases, with 7 bases of the junction left unmatched. The germline gives CDR1 GTSNPN, CDR2 SVGIG (reference sequence). The CDR3 has 16 amino acids.

In its sample, this clone was seen once. This chain joins TRBV5-4 and TRBJ1-1; 8 nucleotides align to TRBD1. Germline V gene data show CDR1 as SGHNT and CDR2 as YYREEE (reference sequence). J gave up 5 bases and V 5 bases, and 5 bases lay outside the gene matches. The CDR3 sequence is 13 residues long. The chain's CDR3 is CASSRTGRTEAFF. Here the CDR3 DNA reads TGTGCCAGCAGTCGGACAGGGAGAACTGAAGCTTTCTTT.

The chain has TRBV25-1 and TRBJ2-7, with 7 bases that match TRBD1. This CDR3 region has 14 residues. V lost 3 bases to trimming and J lost 1 base; unmatched junction nucleotides: 3. CDR1 is MGHDK, CDR2 SYGVNS, per germline. The DNA for the CDR3 is TGTGCCAGCAGTGATCCACAGGGGTCCTACGAGCAGTACTTC. Encoded protein: CASSDPQGSYEQYF.

As DNA, the CDR3 is TGTGCCAGCAGTGAAATGGGCCAGGGAAGCAATCAGCCCCAGCATTTT. Its protein is CASSEMGQGSNQPQHF. The chain employs TRBV2 and TRBJ1-5; tentatively, D is TRBD1 (5 bases). Per the germline V gene, CDR1 is SNHLY and CDR2 is FYNNEI. This CDR3 has 16 amino acids. V dropped 2 bases and J dropped 1 base, with 12 bases sitting between them.

The V call is TRBV3-1 (or the pseudogene TRBV3-2), the J call TRBJ2-3, with D possibly being TRBD1 (6 bases). The CDR3 has 16 residues. V lost 4 bases and J 0 bases, leaving 14 bases between the germline ends. The germline CDR1 and CDR2 sequences are LGHDT and YNNKEL (reference sequence). CDR3 bases: TGTGCCAGCAGCCTCCGGACAGTTTCTAGCACAGATACGCAGTATTTT. Translated, it gives CASSLRTVSSTDTQYF.

The chain is built from TRBV3-1 (or the pseudogene TRBV3-2) and TRBJ2-2; possibly TRBD1 or TRBD2 for D (5 bases each). This CDR3 has 14 amino acids. Per the germline V gene, CDR1 is LGHDT and CDR2 is YNNKEL (reference sequence). V was pared by 6 bases and J by 1 base, with 9 bases between. The CDR3 spells CASSHGGNTGELFF. The CDR3 DNA follows: TGTGCCAGCAGTCATGGGGGGAACACCGGGGAGCTGTTTTTT.

This chain uses TRBV19 with TRBJ1-1; tentative D call: TRBD1 (5 bases). Germline values: CDR1 LNHDA, CDR2 SQIVND (reference sequence). The V end lost 4 bases, the J end lost 0 bases, and 9 bases lay between the germline ends. CDR3 length: 14 residues. This CDR3 is CASSTGRMNTEAFF. The CDR3 nucleotides read TGTGCCAGTAGTACGGGACGGATGAACACTGAAGCTTTCTTT.

The table lists this clone with a count of one. This chain joins TRBV3-1 (or the pseudogene TRBV3-2) and TRBJ2-1; 11 nucleotides match TRBD2. The J segment lost 9 bases and the V segment lost 4 bases, leaving 8 bases of the junction unmatched. Germline V gene lookup returns CDR1 LGHDT and CDR2 YNNKEL (reference sequence). The CDR3 loop spans 15 amino acids. The CDR3 region has the DNA TGTGCCAGCAGCCCCGGGACTAGCGGAATGGGTGAGCAGTTCTTC. The encoded protein is CASSPGTSGMGEQFF.

This clone was observed once. This chain joins TRBV28 and TRBJ2-5; TRBD2 might be the D (5 bases). The ends were cut back, 7 bases at V and 2 bases at J, with 14 bases in the middle. Germline CDR1 is MDHEN and CDR2 is SYDVKM. The CDR3 contains 14 residues. CDR3 DNA: TGTGCCAGCAACTTCCGGGGATTTCAAGAGACCCAGTACTTC. Its protein is CASNFRGFQETQYF.